The 10 T cell receptor beta chains reported below all come from one sample, sequenced in a study of blood T cell repertoires in COVID-19. Sequencing was performed with immunoSEQ multiplex PCR; in TCRdb, only in-frame clones are kept and a portion is missing. The repertoire holds some 340,000 clones, with more than 90% as singletons. The sequencing sample was made of PBMCs or T cells enriched from blood (not recorded which). These receptors came from a woman aged 25 to 45 who had been exposed to COVID-19.

The chain employs TRBV3-1 (or the pseudogene TRBV3-2) and TRBJ2-1; TRBD2 might be the D (5 bases). Germline V CDR1 and CDR2: LGHDT, YNNKEL (reference sequence). The CDR3 is 14 amino acids. Deletions cut 4 bases from V and 0 bases from J, with 7 bases between. The CDR3 nucleotides are TGTGCCAGCAGCCGAGGGAGCTCCTACAATGAGCAGTTCTTC. Protein: CASSRGSSYNEQFF.

This clone was found once. The chain links TRBV5-1 to TRBJ1-4; 8 nucleotides line up with TRBD1. CDR1 and CDR2 (germline): SGHRS, YFSETQ. The length of the CDR3 is 15 residues. J was trimmed by 8 bases and V by 3 bases; bases with no gene match: 9. The CDR3 protein is CASSWRQGNREKLFF. The CDR3 bases are TGCGCCAGCAGCTGGAGACAGGGGAATAGAGAAAAACTGTTTTTT.

The rearrangement joins TRBV29-1 to TRBJ2-3; D unclear. The CDR3 is 13 amino acids. V was trimmed by 7 bases and J by 4 bases, leaving 15 bases between them. The germline V gene encodes CDR1 SQVTM and CDR2 ANQGSEA. CDR3 residues: CSGRPSGADTQYF. The CDR3 region has the DNA TGCAGCGGCCGACCCTCCGGAGCAGATACGCAGTATTTT.

This clone is a singleton in its sample. This sequence joins TRBV5-5 and TRBJ1-1; TRBD1 aligns across 7 bases. The CDR3 length is 16 residues. Germline V CDR1 and CDR2: SGHKS, YYEKEE (reference sequence). V dropped 1 base and J dropped 2; count of bases not matched to a gene: 8. The chain's CDR3 is CASSLTTGRDNTEAFF. Written as DNA, the CDR3 is TGTGCCAGCAGCTTGACGACAGGGAGAGATAACACTGAAGCTTTCTTT.

This chain links TRBV1 with TRBJ1-2. TRBV1 is marked as a pseudogene. The CDR3 covers 14 residues. The CDR3 sequence: CTTSPRIGFYGYTF. The CDR3 bases are TGCACCACCAGTCCCCGAATCGGTTTCTATGGCTACACCTTC.

The V and J genes are TRBV3-1 (or the pseudogene TRBV3-2) and TRBJ2-1; D might be TRBD1 (6 bases). The CDR3 has 15 residues. V was cut by 4 bases and J by 0 bases, with 10 bases left in between. CDR1 and CDR2 (germline): LGHDT, YNNKEL (reference sequence). The DNA for the CDR3 is TGTGCCAGCAGCCGCAGGGGTGGCTCCTACAATGAGCAGTTCTTC. Amino acid sequence: CASSRRGGSYNEQFF.

In this sample, this clone turned up a few times. The rearrangement links TRBV5-4 to TRBJ1-6; TRBD1 matches at 10 bases. V shed 0 bases and J 4 bases; nucleotides not matched to a gene: 7. Germline-derived CDR1 and CDR2 are SGHNT and YYREEE (reference sequence). The CDR3 loop spans 18 amino acids. This chain's CDR3 is CASSLGQGANLYNSPLHF. The DNA for the CDR3 is TGTGCCAGCAGCTTGGGACAGGGGGCCAATCTGTATAATTCACCCCTCCACTTT.

The V and J genes are TRBV21-1 and TRBJ1-2; the table gives TRBD1 as D, unverified against the DNA. TRBV21-1 is a listed pseudogene. CDR3 length: 12 amino acids. This CDR3 reads CASSNPGGGYTF. CDR3 nucleotides: TGTGCCAGCAGCAATCCAGGGGGTGGCTACACCTTC.

Concerning this clone: At the DNA level, this CDR3 is encoded by other sequences in the same sample as well. V usage is TRBV12-3 or TRBV12-4 and J usage is TRBJ1-2; D is uncertain. V was clipped by 2 bases and J by 4 bases, with 8 bases between them. The CDR3 spans 13 residues. The CDR3 region has the DNA TGTGCCAGCAGTTTACGGGGTGGCTATGGCTACACCTTC. This translates into CASSLRGGYGYTF.

The gene calls are TRBV7-2 and TRBJ1-4; TRBD1 matches 7 bases. The length of the CDR3 is 16 residues. Germline V CDR1 and CDR2: SGHTA, FQGNSA. Germline trimming cut 3 bases from V and 4 bases from J; bases unmatched to any gene: 8. CDR3 bases: TGTGCCAGCAGCTTCCGTTTAGGGGGCGTTAATGAAAAACTGTTTTTT. Its protein is CASSFRLGGVNEKLFF.